The text below deals with one TCR beta chain. What it binds is unknown. The sequencing depth, 1 in 200,000 to 1 in 1 million T cells, was the target. Sequencing was performed with immunoSEQ multiplex PCR; in TCRdb, only in-frame clones are kept and a portion is missing. The table records 130,000 or so clones, approximately 80% of them present only once. The sample belongs to a study of cytotoxic CD8 clonotypes in ibrutinib-treated CLL. Study-level findings and limits: On treatment, the uncommon public clonotypes contracted or remained stable. In comparison with age-matched healthy donors, baseline clonality was higher and tracked circulating CD8+ T-cell counts.

Germline loops: CDR1 SGHVS, CDR2 FQNEAQ. CDR3 length: 17 amino acids. V was clipped by 3 bases and J by 0 bases; unmatched bases: 5. This sequence joins TRBV7-8 and TRBJ1-6, with TRBD1 matching 7 bases. This clonotype was sampled from a human donor with chronic lymphocytic leukemia. The sample consisted of PBMCs, taken after 12 months of ibrutinib treatment. CDR3 amino acids: CASSLDRPSSYNSPLHF. For the CDR3, the DNA is TGTGCCAGCAGCTTGGACAGGCCGAGCTCCTATAATTCACCCCTCCACTTT. Combining the CDR3 with reference TRBV7-8 and TRBJ1-6 gives the whole variable domain GAGVSQSPRYKVAKRGQDVALRCDPISGHVSLFWYQQALGQGPEFLTYFQNEAQLDKSGLPSDRFFAERPEGSVSTLKIQRTQQEDSAVYLCASSLDRPSSYNSPLHFGNGTRLTVT.